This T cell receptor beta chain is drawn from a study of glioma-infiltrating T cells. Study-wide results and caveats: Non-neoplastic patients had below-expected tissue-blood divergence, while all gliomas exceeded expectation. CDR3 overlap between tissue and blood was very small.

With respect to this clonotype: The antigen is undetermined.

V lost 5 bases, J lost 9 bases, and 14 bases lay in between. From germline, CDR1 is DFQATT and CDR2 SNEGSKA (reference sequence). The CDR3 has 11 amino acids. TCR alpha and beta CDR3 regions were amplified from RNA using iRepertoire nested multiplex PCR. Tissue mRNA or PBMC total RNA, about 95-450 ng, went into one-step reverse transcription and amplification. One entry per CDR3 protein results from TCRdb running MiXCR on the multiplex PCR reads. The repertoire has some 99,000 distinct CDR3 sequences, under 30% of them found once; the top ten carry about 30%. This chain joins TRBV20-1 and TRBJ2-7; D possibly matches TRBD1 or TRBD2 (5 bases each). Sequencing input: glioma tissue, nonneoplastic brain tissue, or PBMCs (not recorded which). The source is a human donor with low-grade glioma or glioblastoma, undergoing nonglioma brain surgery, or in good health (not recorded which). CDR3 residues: CSAGKTTGQYF. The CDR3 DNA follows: TGCAGTGCTGGAAAGACTACAGGGCAGTACTTC.